The T cell receptor beta chain under discussion was sequenced for a study of T cell changes during pregnancy in multiple sclerosis. The repertoire was sequenced with immunoSEQ multiplex PCR; TCRdb's copy has only in-frame clones and lacks some. The sample yields about 70,000 clones, about 95% seen once. With 6 bases clipped from V and 10 bases from J, the junction kept 12 bases outside the gene matches. The CDR3 consists of 15 residues. Per the germline V gene, CDR1 is MNHEY and CDR2 is SMNVEV (reference sequence). This clonotype originated in a female donor with multiple sclerosis, enrolled in a pregnancy study. The sample here was peripheral blood, taken in the third trimester of pregnancy. This chain connects TRBV27 to TRBJ2-3; 11 nucleotides agree with TRBD1. CDR3 bases: TGTGCCAGCAGCCGGGGTCGGACAGGGGGCTTCGCGCAGTATTTT. This sequence encodes CASSRGRTGGFAQYF.